These T cell receptor beta chains were read from a single sample in a study of blood T cell repertoires in COVID-19. Measured with immunoSEQ multiplex PCR; TCRdb has only the in-frame clones, and not every one. The table includes approximately 200,000 clones, 70% to 90% detected once. What was sequenced was peripheral blood. Receptor source: a man aged 25-40 years with COVID-19, enrolled during active disease. Both conserved end residues are part of each CDR3. D genes are given only for firm matches. Clone size is not always given. Where it is, it says once, few, many or a class for expanded clones.

TRBD1	TRBV10-3	-	TRBJ1-1	CAISGTAYTEAFF	TGTGCCATCAGCGGGACAGCATACACTGAAGCTTTCTTT
-	TRBV19	-	TRBJ1-6	CASSITPQGSYSPLHF	TGTGCCAGTAGTATAACCCCTCAGGGCAGCTATTCACCCCTCCACTTT
-	TRBV30	-	TRBJ1-1	CAWSDDSNTEAFF	TGTGCCTGGAGTGACGACAGTAACACTGAAGCTTTCTTT
TRBD1	TRBV6-5	-	TRBJ1-6	CASSVGTVYNSPLHF	TGTGCCAGCAGCGTGGGGACAGTGTATAATTCACCCCTCCACTTT
-	TRBV15	-	TRBJ2-7	CATSRPGSYEQYF	TGTGCCACCAGCAGACCCGGGTCCTACGAGCAGTACTTC
-	TRBV20-1	-	TRBJ1-1	CSASFRGSTEAFF	TGCAGTGCTAGTTTCCGTGGGAGCACTGAAGCTTTCTTT
-	TRBV7-2	once	TRBJ1-5	CASSPGYRVSNQPQHF	TGTGCCAGCAGCCCAGGGTATCGTGTGAGCAATCAGCCCCAGCATTTT
-	TRBV6-5	-	TRBJ1-1	CASSYRGAGMNTEAFF	TGTGCCAGCAGTTACCGTGGGGCGGGAATGAACACTGAAGCTTTCTTT
TRBD1	TRBV2	-	TRBJ1-2	CASSERTGGPPGYTF	TGTGCCAGCAGTGAAAGGACAGGGGGCCCCCCTGGCTACACCTTC
TRBD2	TRBV7-2	-	TRBJ2-7	CASSWVREASYEQYF	TGTGCCAGCAGCTGGGTGCGGGAGGCCTCCTACGAGCAGTACTTC
TRBD1	TRBV5-3	-	TRBJ1-4	CARSPRAGQSNEKLFF	TGTGCCAGAAGCCCACGGGCGGGACAGTCTAATGAAAAACTGTTTTTT
-	TRBV3-1/TRBV3-2	-	TRBJ1-6	CASSPSPGSPLHF	TGTGCCAGCAGCCCATCTCCGGGGTCACCCCTCCACTTT
TRBD2	TRBV28	-	TRBJ2-1	CASSLAGRILADEQFF	TGTGCCAGCAGTTTGGCCGGGAGGATTTTAGCGGATGAGCAGTTCTTC
-	TRBV7-6	-	TRBJ1-2	CASSPFRDNYGYTF	TGTGCCAGCAGCCCGTTCAGGGATAACTATGGCTACACCTTC
-	TRBV27	-	TRBJ1-2	CASSLRGGGGATYGYTF	TGTGCCAGCAGTTTACGGGGTGGGGGGGGCGCGACCTATGGCTACACCTTC
-	TRBV18	once	TRBJ1-1	CASSPGSGGTEAFF	TGTGCCAGCTCTCCTGGCTCGGGGGGCACTGAAGCTTTCTTT
TRBD2	TRBV27	once	TRBJ2-5	CASSWPSSGRGQETQYF	TGTGCCAGCAGTTGGCCTTCTAGCGGGAGAGGCCAAGAGACCCAGTACTTC
-	TRBV19	-	TRBJ1-1	CASRYRVATEAFF	TGTGCCAGTAGATACAGGGTTGCCACTGAAGCTTTCTTT
TRBD1	TRBV6-5	once	TRBJ1-1	CASMDRGRSEAFF	TGTGCCAGTATGGACAGGGGGCGTTCTGAAGCTTTCTTT
TRBD1	TRBV18	-	TRBJ2-7	CASSLYIPGTGGYEQYF	TGTGCCAGCTCACTGTACATTCCCGGGACAGGGGGATACGAGCAGTACTTC
TRBD1	TRBV7-6	-	TRBJ2-2	CASSLPYGTGGSGELFF	TGTGCCAGCAGCTTACCATACGGGACAGGGGGCTCCGGGGAGCTGTTTTTT
-	TRBV7-2	few	TRBJ1-5	CASSPDPRAHSNQPQHF	TGTGCCAGCAGCCCCGACCCCAGGGCCCATAGCAATCAGCCCCAGCATTTT
-	TRBV7-9	-	TRBJ1-1	CASSPQGADTEAFF	TGTGCCAGCAGCCCACAGGGTGCGGACACTGAAGCTTTCTTT
-	TRBV7-9	-	TRBJ2-7	CASSLVGGQDYEQYF	TGTGCCAGCAGCTTAGTGGGAGGACAGGACTACGAGCAGTACTTC
TRBD1	TRBV7-2	-	TRBJ2-7	CASSSGTGAYEQYF	TGTGCCAGCAGCTCCGGGACAGGGGCCTACGAGCAGTACTTC
-	TRBV19	-	TRBJ1-5	CASSTQSTQPQHF	TGTGCCAGTAGCACCCAAAGCACTCAGCCCCAGCATTTT
-	TRBV9	-	TRBJ1-2	CASSSGGGEDIGYTF	TGTGCCAGCAGCTCGGGGGGAGGGGAGGATATCGGCTACACCTTC
TRBD1	TRBV2	-	TRBJ1-1	CASSETRRTGAGTEAFF	TGTGCCAGCAGTGAAACCCGTCGGACAGGGGCAGGGACTGAAGCTTTCTTT
-	TRBV19	-	TRBJ2-1	CASTSQGSSYNEQFF	TGTGCCAGTACTTCCCAGGGGTCCTCCTACAATGAGCAGTTCTTC
-	TRBV5-6	-	TRBJ1-3	CASSPTGLFNTIYF	TGTGCCAGCAGCCCGACAGGTCTGTTTAACACCATATATTTT
-	TRBV18	-	TRBJ2-7	CASSPPGQGYEQYF	TGTGCCAGCTCACCACCGGGACAAGGCTACGAGCAGTACTTC
TRBD2	TRBV19	-	TRBJ2-1	CASSIPAGGSYNEQFF	TGTGCCAGTAGTATTCCCGCGGGGGGCTCCTACAATGAGCAGTTCTTC
-	TRBV19	once	TRBJ1-5	CASSIRGAESNQPQHF	TGTGCCAGTAGTATACGGGGGGCGGAGAGCAATCAGCCCCAGCATTTT
-	TRBV19	-	TRBJ1-1	CASSPTGLMATFF	TGTGCCAGTAGCCCTACAGGCCTTATGGCGACTTTCTTT
-	TRBV11-2	-	TRBJ1-4	CASSLATYEKLFF	TGTGCCAGCAGCTTAGCGACATATGAAAAACTGTTTTTT
-	TRBV15	-	TRBJ1-1	CATSRDVSLNTEAFF	TGTGCCACCAGCAGAGATGTCAGTTTGAACACTGAAGCTTTCTTT
-	TRBV11-1	-	TRBJ1-2	CASSFSMGRNYGYTF	TGTGCCAGCAGCTTCTCGATGGGCCGCAACTATGGCTACACCTTC
-	TRBV28	-	TRBJ1-2	CASSLSGGATDYGYTF	TGTGCCAGCAGTTTATCGGGGGGGGCGACGGACTATGGCTACACCTTC
-	TRBV24-1	few	TRBJ1-4	CATSDLRSEKLFF	TGTGCCACCAGTGATTTGAGGAGTGAAAAACTGTTTTTT
-	TRBV7-2	-	TRBJ1-1	CASSFLRVLHTEAFF	TGTGCCAGCAGCTTCCTCAGGGTTCTCCACACTGAAGCTTTCTTT
TRBD1	TRBV28	-	TRBJ1-5	CASGTDYSNQPQHF	TGTGCCAGCGGGACAGATTATAGCAATCAGCCCCAGCATTTT